This TCR beta chain was retrieved from a study of T cell changes during pregnancy in multiple sclerosis. Between the trimmed V and J ends, which lost 4 bases and 3 bases, there was a span of 21 bases. Germline V gene lookup returns CDR1 SQVTM and CDR2 ANQGSEA. The CDR3 extends over 16 amino acids. TCRdb's table, derived via immunoSEQ multiplex PCR, lists solely in-frame clones and lacks some. Here the sample spans tens of thousands of clones, about nine tenths being singletons. Sequencing used CD4+ T cells from peripheral blood mononuclear cells, obtained after pregnancy. This sequence joins TRBV29-1 and TRBJ1-1; possible D gene TRBD1, 6 bases. The sequence was collected from a female donor with multiple sclerosis, enrolled in a pregnancy study. CDR3 nucleotides: TGCAGCGTTGTGGGGGGCCCGGGAGGGGAGGACACTGAAGCTTTCTTT. Translated: CSVVGGPGGEDTEAFF.